What follows describes a single T cell receptor (beta chain). What it binds is unknown. This record belongs to a study of PD-1 blockade in classical Hodgkin lymphoma. Background on the study: A 3 mg/kg intravenous dose of nivolumab was received by patients every 2 weeks. Points from the study as a whole: Baseline diversity resembling that of newly diagnosed patients was seen in complete responders. Although disease activity or prior therapy may be involved, causes of the repertoire differences remain undefined.

The table came from immunoSEQ multiplex PCR; TCRdb's copy has only in-frame clones and leaves some out. The sample contains under 70,000 clones, approximately 89% of which appear only once. V dropped 9 bases and J dropped 2 bases, with 14 bases sitting between them. The CDR3 runs to 13 residues. Germline assignment: CDR1 SGHAT and CDR2 FQDESV (reference sequence). Each patient relapsed following autologous stem cell transplantation, and prior brentuximab vedotin exposure differed. Specimen: peripheral blood mononuclear cells (PBMCs), collected at baseline. The rearrangement joins TRBV11-1 to TRBJ2-7; D may be TRBD1 (5 bases). This receptor was identified in a human donor with classical Hodgkin lymphoma. The CDR3 loop is CASRQRDTYEQYF. The CDR3 region has the DNA TGTGCCAGTCGACAGCGCGACACCTACGAGCAGTACTTC.